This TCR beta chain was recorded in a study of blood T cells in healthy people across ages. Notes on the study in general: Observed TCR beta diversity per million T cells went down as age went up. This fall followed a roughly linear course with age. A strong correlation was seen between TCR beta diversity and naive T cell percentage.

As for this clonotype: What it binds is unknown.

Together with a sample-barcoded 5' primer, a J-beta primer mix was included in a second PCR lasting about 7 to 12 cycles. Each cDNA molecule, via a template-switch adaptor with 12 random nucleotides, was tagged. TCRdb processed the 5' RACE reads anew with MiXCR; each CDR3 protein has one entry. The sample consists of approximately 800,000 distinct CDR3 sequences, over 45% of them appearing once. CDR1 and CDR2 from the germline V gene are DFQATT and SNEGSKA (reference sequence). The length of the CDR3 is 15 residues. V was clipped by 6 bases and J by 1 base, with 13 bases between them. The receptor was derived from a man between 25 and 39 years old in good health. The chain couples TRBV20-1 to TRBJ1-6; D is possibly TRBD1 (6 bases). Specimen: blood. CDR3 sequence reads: CSAPGGLSYNSPLHF. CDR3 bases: TGCAGTGCCCCTGGGGGGCTATCCTATAATTCACCCCTCCACTTT.